This T cell receptor (beta chain) stems from a study of T cell responses to AZD1222 COVID-19 vaccine. As concerns this clone: Additional DNA sequences in this sample encode the identical CDR3.

Only in-frame clones appear in the TCRdb table, and some are missing; sequencing was by immunoSEQ multiplex PCR. This sample carries 200,000 or so clones, under 95% of them seen once, and the ten largest clones take 1%. The sequencing used peripheral blood, collected 28 days after the second AZD1222 dose. The origin of this receptor is an adult who received the AZD1222 COVID-19 vaccine.

The CDR3 loop is CSAGGLNTEAFF. CDR3 nucleotides: TGCAGCGCTGGGGGTTTGAACACTGAAGCTTTCTTT. The chain is built from TRBV29-1 and TRBJ1-1; D perhaps matches TRBD1 (5 bases). Germline V gene sequence: CDR1 SQVTM, CDR2 ANQGSEA. Trimming left V 7 bases short and J 0 bases short, with 9 bases between. CDR3 size: 12 residues.